This TCR beta chain came from a study of T cells in women clearing cervical HPV infection. Study information: Case blood was drawn when the lesion was first found; control blood after infection became undetectable. Case blood was drawn a median roughly 150 days after lesion detection. Study-wide findings and caveats: Cases carried less TRBV6-7 than controls: about 0.1% versus 0.15%. CIN3+ cases had significantly higher TCR richness than controls; evenness did not differ.

Trimming removed 2 bases at V and 5 bases at J, with 10 bases between. Per germline, CDR1 KGHSH and CDR2 LQKENI. This CDR3 has 13 residues. Concerning this clone itself: Antigen specificity is unknown. The read finishes 3 residues shy of the CDR3 end, and the germline J gene is used to complete it.

Here immunoSEQ multiplex PCR was the method, and the copy in TCRdb shows in-frame clones only, minus some. The sample table sets out under 45,000 clones. The sequence came from a woman between 18 and 70 years old with a cervical HPV16 infection that either progressed to CIN3+ or cleared (not recorded which). The sequenced sample consisted of blood buffy coat. The chain links TRBV18 to TRBJ2-7; TRBD1 might be the D (5 bases). CDR3 sequence reads: CASSPSRENEQYF. The DNA read from the CDR3 is TGTGCCAGCTCACCATCCAGGGAAAACGAG.